This T cell receptor (beta chain) was identified during a study of T-cell reconstitution after alpha-beta-depleted transplantation in children. The TCRbeta library incorporated unique molecular identifiers. MiXCR, applied by TCRdb to the PCR reads, yields one record per CDR3 protein. The sample contains 190,000 or so distinct CDR3 sequences, around 6.8% of which appear only once. The V end lost 4 bases, the J end lost 6 bases, and 17 bases lay between the germline ends. The CDR3 loop spans 14 amino acids. Germline V CDR1 and CDR2: SGHRS, YFSETQ. This clonotype was counted many times. The starting material was PBMCs from the stem cell graft donor, obtained from the stem cell graft. The receptor was isolated from a human donor who donated a stem cell graft to a child with Wiskott-Aldrich syndrome. The gene calls are TRBV5-1 and TRBJ2-7, with D possibly being TRBD1 (5 bases). CDR3 DNA: TGCGCCAGCAGCCCGGAAGGGGTGGTAAGCGAGCAGTACTTC. This sequence encodes CASSPEGVVSEQYF.